This is a list of T cell receptor beta chains from one sample in a study of blood T cell repertoires in COVID-19. Sequencing was performed with immunoSEQ multiplex PCR; in TCRdb, only in-frame clones are kept and a portion is missing. This table has 28,000 or so clones, approximately 80% appearing once. Sequencing used peripheral blood. These receptors all stem from a man aged 70-80 years with acute or convalescent COVID-19. Each CDR3 is given with its conserved first and last residue. A D gene is named only where the DNA matches it firmly. Clone size appears in some rows only: once, few, many, or a class for an expanded clone.

DNA: TGTGCCATCAGACCTTCACTAGCGGGTGGGGCCCAGTACTTC; CDR3: CAIRPSLAGGAQYF; V: TRBV10-3; size: -; J: TRBJ2-5; D: TRBD2; length: 14
DNA: TGTGCCAGCAGCCCAACGGGCGATCTGGGACTAGCGCCCACCGGGGAGCTGTTTTTT; CDR3: CASSPTGDLGLAPTGELFF; V: TRBV13; size: -; J: TRBJ2-2; D: TRBD2; length: 19
DNA: TGTGCCAGCAGTTACTCGAACGGGGCTGAAGCTTTCTTT; CDR3: CASSYSNGAEAFF; V: TRBV6-6; size: -; J: TRBJ1-1; D: -; length: 13
DNA: TGTGCCAGCTCACCTGATTGGAGGGAGCAGCCCCAGCATTTT; CDR3: CASSPDWREQPQHF; V: TRBV18; size: -; J: TRBJ1-5; D: -; length: 14
DNA: TGTGCCAGCAGCTGGACAGGGGGCATTGAAAAACTGTTTTTT; CDR3: CASSWTGGIEKLFF; V: TRBV5-5; size: -; J: TRBJ1-4; D: TRBD1; length: 14
DNA: TGTGCCAGCAGTTTCCGGGACAGAGAAGCTTTCTTT; CDR3: CASSFRDREAFF; V: TRBV12-3/TRBV12-4; size: -; J: TRBJ1-1; D: TRBD1; length: 12
DNA: TGCGCCAGCAGCCAACGGACAGGGCTGGTGATGAACACTGAAGCTTTCTTT; CDR3: CASSQRTGLVMNTEAFF; V: TRBV5-1; size: -; J: TRBJ1-1; D: TRBD1; length: 17
DNA: TGTGCCAGCAGTTACCCAGGGGGCAGGACTGAAGCTTTCTTT; CDR3: CASSYPGGRTEAFF; V: TRBV6-5; size: -; J: TRBJ1-1; D: TRBD1; length: 14
DNA: TGTGCCATCAGCGAAACCGAAACAGGGGCTATTTCGAACACCGGGGAGCTGTTTTTT; CDR3: CAISETETGAISNTGELFF; V: TRBV10-3; size: -; J: TRBJ2-2; D: TRBD1; length: 19
DNA: TGTGCCAGTCGAGCAGGGAACTCCTACGAGCAGTACTTC; CDR3: CASRAGNSYEQYF; V: TRBV6-5; size: -; J: TRBJ2-7; D: -; length: 13
DNA: TGCGCCAGCAGCACCACACCTCTCGGACAGGTGAACACTGAAGCTTTCTTT; CDR3: CASSTTPLGQVNTEAFF; V: TRBV5-1; size: -; J: TRBJ1-1; D: TRBD1; length: 17
DNA: TGTGCCAGCAGCTTTCTGACTAGCGGGGGCACAGATACGCAGTATTTT; CDR3: CASSFLTSGGTDTQYF; V: TRBV7-6; size: -; J: TRBJ2-3; D: TRBD2; length: 16
DNA: TGCAGCGTTGGAGGGGCCGGGGGGACCGGGGAGCTGTTTTTT; CDR3: CSVGGAGGTGELFF; V: TRBV29-1; size: -; J: TRBJ2-2; D: TRBD2; length: 14
DNA: TGTGCCAGCAGCTCGAGGTCTAGCGACAACAATGAGCAGTTCTTC; CDR3: CASSSRSSDNNEQFF; V: TRBV7-9; size: -; J: TRBJ2-1; D: -; length: 15
DNA: TGTGCCTGGGGGTTACAGGGACAGCAGTACTTC; CDR3: CAWGLQGQQYF; V: TRBV30; size: -; J: TRBJ2-7; D: -; length: 11
DNA: TGCGCCAGCAGCCTCTCCGTTGGACTAGCGGTCTACGAGCAGTACTTC; CDR3: CASSLSVGLAVYEQYF; V: TRBV4-3; size: -; J: TRBJ2-7; D: TRBD2; length: 16
DNA: TGTGCCTGGACCGGGACTAGCAGGCTAGATACGCAGTATTTT; CDR3: CAWTGTSRLDTQYF; V: TRBV30; size: -; J: TRBJ2-3; D: TRBD2; length: 14
DNA: TGTGCCAGCAGCCAAGCGGAGGCCAGGGGCACTAATGAAAAACTGTTTTTT; CDR3: CASSQAEARGTNEKLFF; V: TRBV3-1/TRBV3-2; size: -; J: TRBJ1-4; D: -; length: 17
DNA: TGCGCCAGCCGGACAGGTTCTGGCACCGGGGAGCTGTTTTTT; CDR3: CASRTGSGTGELFF; V: TRBV5-1; size: -; J: TRBJ2-2; D: TRBD1; length: 14
DNA: TGTGCCAGCAGCCCTAGCTCCTCTGGGGCCAACGTCCTGACTTTC; CDR3: CASSPSSSGANVLTF; V: TRBV14; size: -; J: TRBJ2-6; D: -; length: 15
DNA: TGTGCCAGCAGCCAAGATACGAGTTACGAGCAGTACTTC; CDR3: CASSQDTSYEQYF; V: TRBV4-2; size: -; J: TRBJ2-7; D: -; length: 13
DNA: TGTGCCAGCAGCTGGGACAGGGTCGACGAGCAGTACTTC; CDR3: CASSWDRVDEQYF; V: TRBV5-4; size: many; J: TRBJ2-7; D: TRBD1; length: 13
DNA: TGTGCCAGCAGTGAATTCGGGAACAGGGACTATGGCTACACCTTC; CDR3: CASSEFGNRDYGYTF; V: TRBV25-1; size: -; J: TRBJ1-2; D: -; length: 15
DNA: TGCGCCAGCAGCCATAACAGGGGAGAGACCCAGTACTTC; CDR3: CASSHNRGETQYF; V: TRBV4-1; size: -; J: TRBJ2-5; D: TRBD1; length: 13
DNA: TGTGCCAGCAGCCAAGACGGGGTCGGGAGAAAATCCTACGAGCAGTACTTC; CDR3: CASSQDGVGRKSYEQYF; V: TRBV14; size: -; J: TRBJ2-7; D: -; length: 17
DNA: TGTGCCAGCAGCCCCGGGACAGGGATTGGTCAGCCCCAGCATTTT; CDR3: CASSPGTGIGQPQHF; V: TRBV11-2; size: -; J: TRBJ1-5; D: TRBD1; length: 15
DNA: TGTGCCATCAGGTCCGGGACAAATGCCTACGAGCAGTACTTC; CDR3: CAIRSGTNAYEQYF; V: TRBV10-3; size: -; J: TRBJ2-7; D: -; length: 14
DNA: TGTGCCAGCAGCTTTCAACATTCTCAGGGGGAAGGTAGCGGCTACACCTTC; CDR3: CASSFQHSQGEGSGYTF; V: TRBV7-2; size: -; J: TRBJ1-2; D: TRBD1; length: 17
DNA: TGTGCCAGCAGCTTGGTGGTAGCGGCAGACGGTACGCAGTATTTT; CDR3: CASSLVVAADGTQYF; V: TRBV5-6; size: -; J: TRBJ2-3; D: -; length: 15
DNA: TGTGCCAGCAGCAGGGCAACCTCTGGGGCCAACGTCCTGACTTTC; CDR3: CASSRATSGANVLTF; V: TRBV28; size: -; J: TRBJ2-6; D: -; length: 15
DNA: TGCGCCAGCAGCCCCCGGGCTAGCGGGGGGGCCTATAATGAGCAGTTCTTC; CDR3: CASSPRASGGAYNEQFF; V: TRBV5-1; size: -; J: TRBJ2-1; D: TRBD2; length: 17
DNA: TGTGCCACCAGCAGTACCCGGGGGGGGCAAATCAATGAAAAACTGTTTTTT; CDR3: CATSSTRGGQINEKLFF; V: TRBV15; size: -; J: TRBJ1-4; D: -; length: 17
DNA: TGTGCCAGCAGATTCGGCGACAGCGTTAACTATGGCTACACCTTC; CDR3: CASRFGDSVNYGYTF; V: TRBV27; size: -; J: TRBJ1-2; D: -; length: 15
DNA: TGTGCCAGCAGCGACGAAAGGGGGCGCGAGGGTAATGGCTACACCTTC; CDR3: CASSDERGREGNGYTF; V: TRBV7-2; size: -; J: TRBJ1-2; D: TRBD1; length: 16
DNA: TGTGCCAGCTCACTCCAGGGAGGGGGAACTAATGAAAAACTGTTTTTT; CDR3: CASSLQGGGTNEKLFF; V: TRBV18; size: once; J: TRBJ1-4; D: -; length: 16
DNA: TGTGCCAGCAGTTACGATGGTCGGGATCCCTACAATGAGCAGTTCTTC; CDR3: CASSYDGRDPYNEQFF; V: TRBV6-2/TRBV6-3; size: -; J: TRBJ2-1; D: -; length: 16
DNA: TGTGCCAGCAGTCGACAGGGGAGGGGAAACACTGAAGCTTTCTTT; CDR3: CASSRQGRGNTEAFF; V: TRBV6-2/TRBV6-3; size: -; J: TRBJ1-1; D: TRBD1; length: 15
DNA: TGTGCCAGCAGCTTAGGGGAGGGACATTCACCCCTCCACTTT; CDR3: CASSLGEGHSPLHF; V: TRBV5-8; size: once; J: TRBJ1-6; D: -; length: 14
DNA: TGTGCCATCGGAGTGGGTCTGGATACGCAGTATTTT; CDR3: CAIGVGLDTQYF; V: TRBV10-3; size: -; J: TRBJ2-3; D: -; length: 12
DNA: TGTGCCAGCAGTTTATCCCTCACCGGGGAGCTGTTTTTT; CDR3: CASSLSLTGELFF; V: TRBV27; size: -; J: TRBJ2-2; D: -; length: 13
DNA: TGTGCCAGTAGTCCCCCGACAGGGAGGAACTATGGCTACACCTTC; CDR3: CASSPPTGRNYGYTF; V: TRBV19; size: -; J: TRBJ1-2; D: TRBD1; length: 15
DNA: TGTGCCAGCAGTTTATATCGAGAGAACACTGAAGCTTTCTTT; CDR3: CASSLYRENTEAFF; V: TRBV27; size: -; J: TRBJ1-1; D: -; length: 14
DNA: TGTGCCAGCAGCCAAGAGAAGCAGACAGGCCTTGCAACTAATGAAAAACTGTTTTTT; CDR3: CASSQEKQTGLATNEKLFF; V: TRBV4-2; size: -; J: TRBJ1-4; D: -; length: 19
DNA: TGCGCCAGCAGCCAAGATGGCAGGTACTCAAAAGAGACCCAGTACTTC; CDR3: CASSQDGRYSKETQYF; V: TRBV4-1; size: -; J: TRBJ2-5; D: -; length: 16
DNA: TGTGCCAGCAGCCGTGGACTGGTTCAATCCAATGAGCAGTTCTTC; CDR3: CASSRGLVQSNEQFF; V: TRBV6-5; size: -; J: TRBJ2-1; D: -; length: 15